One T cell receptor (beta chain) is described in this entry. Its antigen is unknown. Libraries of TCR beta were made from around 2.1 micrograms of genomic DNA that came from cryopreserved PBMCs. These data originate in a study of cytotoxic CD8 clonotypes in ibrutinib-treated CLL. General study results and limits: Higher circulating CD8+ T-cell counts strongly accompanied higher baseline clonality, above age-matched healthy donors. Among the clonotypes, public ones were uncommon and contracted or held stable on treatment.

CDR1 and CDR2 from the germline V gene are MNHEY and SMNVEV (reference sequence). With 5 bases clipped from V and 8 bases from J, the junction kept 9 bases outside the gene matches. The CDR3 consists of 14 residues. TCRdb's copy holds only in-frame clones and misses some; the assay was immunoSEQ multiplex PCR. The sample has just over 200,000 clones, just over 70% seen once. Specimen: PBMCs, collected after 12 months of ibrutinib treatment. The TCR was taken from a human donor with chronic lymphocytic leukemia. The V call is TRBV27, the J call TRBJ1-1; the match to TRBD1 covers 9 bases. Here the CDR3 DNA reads TGTGCCAGCAGTCCGAACTGGACAGGGGCGGAAGCTTTCTTT. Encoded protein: CASSPNWTGAEAFF.